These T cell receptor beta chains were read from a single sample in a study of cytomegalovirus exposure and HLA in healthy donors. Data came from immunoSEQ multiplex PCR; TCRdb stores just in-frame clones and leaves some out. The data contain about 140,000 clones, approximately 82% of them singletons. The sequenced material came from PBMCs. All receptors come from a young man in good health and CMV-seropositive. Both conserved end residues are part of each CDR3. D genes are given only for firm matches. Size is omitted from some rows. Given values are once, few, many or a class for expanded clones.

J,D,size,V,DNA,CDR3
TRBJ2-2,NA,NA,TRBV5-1,TGCGCCAGCAGCCCAGGCCTCACCTTCACCGGGGAGCTGTTTTTT,CASSPGLTFTGELFF
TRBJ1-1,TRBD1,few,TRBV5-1,TGCGCCAGCAGCTTGTCGACAGGGTACATGAACACTGAAGCTTTCTTT,CASSLSTGYMNTEAFF
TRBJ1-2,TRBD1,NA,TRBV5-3,TGTGCCAGAAGCACCCTGCCCGGGACAGGGGGCGGCTACACCTTC,CARSTLPGTGGGYTF
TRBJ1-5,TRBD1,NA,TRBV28,TGTGCCAGCAGTTTGGGACAGGGGACCTCCTCATCAAGACCCCAGCATTTT,CASSLGQGTSSSRPQHF
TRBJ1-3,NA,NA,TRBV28,TGTGCCAGCAAAGGACATTACTCTGGAAACACCATATATTTT,CASKGHYSGNTIYF
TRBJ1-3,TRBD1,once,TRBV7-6,TGTGCCAGCAGCTTAAAGGGTCGGGACAGATTCTCTGGAAACACCATATATTTT,CASSLKGRDRFSGNTIYF
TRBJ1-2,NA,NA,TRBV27,TGTGCCAGCAGTTCTCGGGGGGGGGAAAATACCTATGGCTACACCTTC,CASSSRGGENTYGYTF
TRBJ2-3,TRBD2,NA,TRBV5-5,TGTGCCAGCAGCTTCCGAGGAGGGACTAGCGGGAGCCCCGTGTTGTTTGCGCAGTATTTT,CASSFRGGTSGSPVLFAQYF
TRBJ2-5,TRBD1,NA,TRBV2,TGTGCCAGCACCAACAGGGGCCTCCAAGAGACCCAGTACTTC,CASTNRGLQETQYF
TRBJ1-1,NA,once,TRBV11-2,TGTGCCAGCTCTTTGGGGGCAGGGTTTGTCGTGAACACTGAAGCTTTCTTT,CASSLGAGFVVNTEAFF
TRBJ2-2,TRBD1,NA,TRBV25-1,TGTGCGAGTTTGGGACAGGGGGTGAGCGGGGAGCTGTTTTTT,CASLGQGVSGELFF
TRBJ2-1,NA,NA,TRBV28,TGTGCCAGCAGTCTGGGGATGGACTCCTCGGCCAATGAGCAGTTCTTC,CASSLGMDSSANEQFF
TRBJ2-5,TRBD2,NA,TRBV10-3,TGTGCCATCAGCCCGGGACTAGCGGGAGGGATTCAAGAGACCCAGTACTTC,CAISPGLAGGIQETQYF
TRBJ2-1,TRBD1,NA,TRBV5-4,TGTGCCAGCAGGTCCGGGACAGGTATCGACAATGAGCAGTTCTTC,CASRSGTGIDNEQFF
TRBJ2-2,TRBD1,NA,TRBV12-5,TGTGCTAGTGGTTCAGCAGGGGGCTCCGGGGAGCTGTTTTTT,CASGSAGGSGELFF
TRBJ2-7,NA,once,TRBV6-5,TGTGCCAGCAGCTCGACCTGGGAGGCCTACGAGCAGTACTTC,CASSSTWEAYEQYF
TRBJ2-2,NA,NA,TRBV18,TGTGCCAGCTCACTGCTAGTCGAGAACACCGGGGAGCTGTTTTTT,CASSLLVENTGELFF
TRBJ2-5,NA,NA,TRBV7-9,TGTGCCAGCAGCTTCCCCAGACAGACCCGGTACTTC,CASSFPRQTRYF
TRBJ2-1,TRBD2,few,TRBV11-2,TGTGCCAGCAGCTTAGGCGGGAGCGTGAATGAGCAGTTCTTC,CASSLGGSVNEQFF
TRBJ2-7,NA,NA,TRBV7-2,TGTGCCAGCAGCCTCTCCGGGCGGGACGAGCAGTACTTC,CASSLSGRDEQYF
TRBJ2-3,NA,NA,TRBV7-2,TGTGCCAGCAGCTTAAGCCCGAGCGTGGATACGCAGTATTTT,CASSLSPSVDTQYF
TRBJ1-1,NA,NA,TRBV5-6,TGTGCCAGCACTCCCGGGGGAGTGACTGAAGCTTTCTTT,CASTPGGVTEAFF
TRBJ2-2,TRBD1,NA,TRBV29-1,TGCAGCGTGGCCGGGACAGATTACACCGGGGAGCTGTTTTTT,CSVAGTDYTGELFF
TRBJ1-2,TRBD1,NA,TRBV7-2,TGTGCCAGCAGCTCTGATAAGGACAGGGGCGGCTACACCTTC,CASSSDKDRGGYTF
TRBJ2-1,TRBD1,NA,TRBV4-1,TGCGCCAGCAGCCAAACAGGGGGCGGCTTTGGTGAGCAGTTCTTC,CASSQTGGGFGEQFF
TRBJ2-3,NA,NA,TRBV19,TGTGCCAGTAGTATAGACCCTAGCACAGATACGCAGTATTTT,CASSIDPSTDTQYF
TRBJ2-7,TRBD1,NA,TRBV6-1,TGTGCCAGCAGTGAAATCTACTACTACAGGGGGACCTACGAGCAGTACTTC,CASSEIYYYRGTYEQYF
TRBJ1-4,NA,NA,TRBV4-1,TGCGCCAGCAGCCAAGATGTGGGGCATAATGAAAAACTGTTTTTT,CASSQDVGHNEKLFF
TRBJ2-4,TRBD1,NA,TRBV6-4,TGTGCCAGCAGTGACTTGGGACAGCTAGCCAAAAACATTCAGTACTTC,CASSDLGQLAKNIQYF
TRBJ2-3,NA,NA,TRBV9,TGTGCCAGCAGCGTAGCCTCCCTCACAGATACGCAGTATTTT,CASSVASLTDTQYF
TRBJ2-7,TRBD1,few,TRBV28,TGTGCCAGCAGTACCCAGGGGGCGGGGTACTCCTACGAGCAGTACTTC,CASSTQGAGYSYEQYF
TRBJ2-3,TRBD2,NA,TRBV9,TGTGCCAGCAGCGTGGGACTAGTGACAGATACGCAGTATTTT,CASSVGLVTDTQYF
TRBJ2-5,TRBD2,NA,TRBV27,TGTGCCAGCAGACCTACTAGCGGGAGGTACCAAGAGACCCAGTACTTC,CASRPTSGRYQETQYF
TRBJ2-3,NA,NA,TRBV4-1,TGCGCCAGCAGCCAACTAGCGACTAGCACAGATACGCAGTATTTT,CASSQLATSTDTQYF
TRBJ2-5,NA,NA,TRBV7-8,TGTGCCAGCAGCTTAGCAGGGGGGGCGACCCAGTACTTC,CASSLAGGATQYF
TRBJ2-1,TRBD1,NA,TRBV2,TGTGCCAGCAGCCGAACAGGGGGTTTGAACAATGAGCAGTTCTTC,CASSRTGGLNNEQFF
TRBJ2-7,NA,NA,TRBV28,TGTGCCAGCGGTTCGGGCCCGGGACATAGGTACTTC,CASGSGPGHRYF
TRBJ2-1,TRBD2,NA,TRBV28,TGTGCCAGCAATGGCGGGGACTATACATACAATGAGCAGTTCTTC,CASNGGDYTYNEQFF
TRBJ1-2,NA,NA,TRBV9,TGTGCCAGCAGCGTGAACTTGAGAGGGAACCGCTATGGCTACACCTTC,CASSVNLRGNRYGYTF
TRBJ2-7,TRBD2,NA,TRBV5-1,TGCGCCAGCAGCTTGGGAAGCGGGAGTGAAGAGCAGTACTTC,CASSLGSGSEEQYF
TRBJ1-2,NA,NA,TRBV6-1,TGTGCCAGCAGTGAAGCGCTCTGGGGGGAGGGGGGCTATGGCTACACCTTC,CASSEALWGEGGYGYTF
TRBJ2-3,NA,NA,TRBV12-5,TGTGCTAGTGGTCGGGACTCCCAACGCGATACGCAGTATTTT,CASGRDSQRDTQYF